These T cell receptor beta chains were read from a single sample in a study of blood T cell repertoires in COVID-19. This table comes from immunoSEQ multiplex PCR, and its TCRdb copy is limited to in-frame clones, with some not included. The data show about 100,000 clones, with over 65% seen just once and roughly 13% held by the top ten. Material: peripheral blood. The receptor set was obtained from a human donor in a cohort sampled during active COVID-19. The CDR3 runs from the conserved cysteine through the conserved F or W. Fields, in order: V gene, J gene, D gene, CDR3 protein. The D gene is left open where the match is weak.

>TRBV29-1|TRBJ1-2|NA
CSVEVVRRGGYTF
>TRBV5-5|TRBJ1-6|NA
CASSRGPDYNSPLHF
>TRBV27|TRBJ1-3|NA
CESGSAFSGNTIYF
>TRBV7-9|TRBJ1-2|TRBD1
CASSPRGTQLYGYTF
>TRBV9|TRBJ1-2|NA
CASSTTTEANYGYTF
>TRBV3-1/TRBV3-2|TRBJ2-3|TRBD2
CASSQPGLATDTQYF
>TRBV14|TRBJ2-7|TRBD1
CASSPRQGAYEQYF
>TRBV7-9|TRBJ1-6|TRBD1
CASSSPGTGANSPLHF
>TRBV15|TRBJ1-3|TRBD1
CATSTRGQGASGNTIYF
>TRBV7-2|TRBJ2-7|NA
CASSPSPNEQYF
>TRBV5-4|TRBJ1-4|NA
CASSFFGEIGTNEKLFF
>TRBV20-1|TRBJ2-7|TRBD1
CSTGQDYEQYF
>TRBV6-1|TRBJ1-4|TRBD1
CASSEALTGGVNEKLFF
>TRBV2|TRBJ1-5|NA
CASRRDFGNQPQHF
>TRBV4-1|TRBJ2-7|NA
CASSQEFGGAYEQYF
>TRBV5-4|TRBJ2-3|TRBD2
CASSVPGLVSDTQYF
>TRBV6-5|TRBJ1-1|NA
CASSRTTGPGAEAFF
>TRBV12-3/TRBV12-4|TRBJ1-3|NA
CARPRAGNTIYF
>TRBV15|TRBJ2-1|NA
CATSRGPGYNEQFF
>TRBV6-2/TRBV6-3|TRBJ1-3|TRBD1
CASSYSPGQGTASGNTIYF
>TRBV14|TRBJ1-1|TRBD1
CASRRSGQGAVEAFF
>TRBV27|TRBJ1-2|TRBD1
CASTSDFSQGAGYGYTF
>TRBV4-2|TRBJ1-6|NA
CASSPLSGMISSYNSPLHF
>TRBV28|TRBJ2-7|NA
CASSFPGTPYEQYF
>TRBV2|TRBJ2-1|NA
CASTDKTSYNEQFF
>TRBV7-9|TRBJ1-2|NA
CASSLAGAGNYGYTF
>TRBV9|TRBJ2-7|NA
CASSRPGSGAFVEQYF
>TRBV29-1|TRBJ1-2|TRBD1
CSVAGGQGAVVSGYTF
>TRBV5-1|TRBJ2-7|TRBD1
CASSPGQIYEQYF
>TRBV14|TRBJ2-1|TRBD2
CASSQLAGGYNEQFF
>TRBV5-8|TRBJ2-7|TRBD1
CASSLTGTATYEQYF
>TRBV3-1/TRBV3-2|TRBJ2-1|NA
CASSGRESRVVGNEQFF
>TRBV5-1|TRBJ1-2|NA
CASSSTGGYTF
>TRBV5-1|TRBJ2-7|TRBD1
CASSTWTGPSYEQYF
>TRBV7-9|TRBJ2-5|TRBD2
CASSRWTSGGETQYF
>TRBV12-3/TRBV12-4|TRBJ1-5|NA
CASSPGVSQPQHF
>TRBV19|TRBJ2-3|TRBD2
CASSIGGKTQYF
>TRBV12-3/TRBV12-4|TRBJ1-5|NA
CASSQGVLPQHF
>TRBV6-6|TRBJ2-3|TRBD1
CASSSPGQGADTQYF
>TRBV5-4|TRBJ1-1|NA
CASSLMGSTEAFF
>TRBV7-2|TRBJ1-2|TRBD1
CASSSTGADYGYTF
>TRBV7-9|TRBJ1-2|TRBD1
CASSLATGAAYGYTF
>TRBV4-3|TRBJ2-1|TRBD1
CASSPTRTGYNEQFF
>TRBV7-9|TRBJ2-1|NA
CASSFTGGNEQFF
>TRBV10-2|TRBJ1-5|NA
CASSETVSNQPQHF
>TRBV5-1|TRBJ2-2|NA
CASSRPGGLNTGELFF
>TRBV30|TRBJ1-1|TRBD1
CAWSPQGGIAAFF
>TRBV6-1|TRBJ2-7|TRBD2
CASSETWTSGSNEQYF
>TRBV12-3/TRBV12-4|TRBJ1-3|NA
CASSRGGNTIYF